Each of the 12 T cell receptor beta chains below was sequenced from the same sample in a study of T cells after yellow fever vaccination. TCRdb used MiXCR to reprocess the 5' RACE reads, holding one entry per CDR3 protein. The profile covers 14,000 or so distinct CDR3 sequences, with about 7.3% appearing a single time and 1.6% taken by the ten largest. Sequenced material: PBMCs, either bulk or a sorted T-cell subset (CD4+, CD8+, memory, or dextramer-sorted; not recorded which), taken on the day of the yellow fever booster vaccination. These receptors all stem from a young man who received the YFV17D yellow fever vaccine.

By sample share, this clonotype is medium-sized. This chain joins TRBV6-5 and TRBJ1-1; possibly TRBD1 for D (5 bases). The CDR3 loop spans 13 amino acids. V lost 6 bases to trimming and J lost 8 bases, with 16 bases between them. The germline CDR1 and CDR2 sequences are MNHEY and SVGAGI. DNA of the CDR3: TGTGCCAGCAGCTGGGGTGAACGGGGGGAAGCTTTCTTT. Translated, it gives CASSWGERGEAFF.

This clonotype was seen at least ten times. J is TRBJ2-2 and V is TRBV3-1; TRBD1 matches at 9 bases. The CDR3 loop spans 16 amino acids. Germline assignment: CDR1 LGHDT and CDR2 YNNKEL (reference sequence). V lost 7 bases, J lost 7 bases, and 13 bases stayed unmatched. CDR3 coding DNA: TGTGCCAGCATATCGTCCGGGACAGGGAAGGTCGGGGAGCTGTTTTTT. It translates to CASISSGTGKVGELFF.

This clonotype came up a few times. CDR3 coding DNA: TGCGCCAGCAGCTTGGCCGACGGGAACACTGAAGCTTTCTTT. It is translated as CASSLADGNTEAFF. The gene calls are TRBV5-1 and TRBJ1-1; the D is unclear. In germline, CDR1 is SGHRS, CDR2 YFSETQ. This CDR3 region has 14 residues. The V and J ends lost 0 bases and 1 base respectively, with 7 bases between them.

This clonotype is labeled as medium-sized (0.01 to 0.1%). The chain combines TRBV5-1 with TRBJ2-4; D gene unclear. CDR1 is SGHRS and CDR2 is YFSETQ in the germline V gene. The V and J ends lost 0 bases and 0 bases respectively, with 10 bases between them. This CDR3 has 16 amino acids. As DNA, the CDR3 is TGCGCCAGCAGCTTGGGAAATGACGTAGCCAAAAACATTCAGTACTTC. It translates to CASSLGNDVAKNIQYF.

In this sample, this clonotype turned up many times. The chain carries TRBV29-1 and TRBJ2-3, with D uncertain. Germline CDR1 is SQVTM and CDR2 is ANQGSEA. V lost 7 bases to trimming and J lost 5 bases, with 10 bases between them. CDR3 length: 11 residues. CDR3 protein: CSALGIDTQYF. DNA of the CDR3: TGCAGCGCCCTAGGGATAGATACGCAGTATTTT.

This clonotype is termed medium-sized. The chain links TRBV29-1 to TRBJ2-6; the D is unclear. The CDR3 extends over 12 amino acids. Looked up from germline, CDR1 is SQVTM and CDR2 is ANQGSEA. In DNA, the CDR3 is TGCAGTGGTCTCTCTGGGGCCAACGTCCTGACTTTC. This gives the protein CSGLSGANVLTF.

Relative to its sample, this clonotype is medium-sized. The chain carries TRBV6-6 and TRBJ1-5; a possible D gene is TRBD1 (5 bases). The CDR3 totals 13 residues. Germline assignment: CDR1 MNHNY and CDR2 SVGAGI (reference sequence). V was trimmed by 5 bases and J by 6 bases, leaving 11 bases between them. The chain's CDR3 is CASSQAGVQPQHF. CDR3 DNA sequence: TGTGCCAGCAGTCAAGCGGGGGTTCAGCCCCAGCATTTT.

In this sample, this clonotype turned up many times. The chain employs TRBV3-1 and TRBJ1-3, with D maybe TRBD1 (5 bases). This CDR3 region has 15 residues. V was clipped by 4 bases and J by 8 bases, with 18 bases between them. Germline V CDR1 and CDR2: LGHDT, YNNKEL (reference sequence). The CDR3 protein is CASSPRDGGSDTIYF. As DNA, the CDR3 is TGTGCCAGCAGCCCCAGGGACGGCGGATCGGACACCATATATTTT. Filled out from reference TRBV3-1 and TRBJ1-3, the complete variable domain reads DTAVSQTPKYLVTQMGNDKSIKCEQNLGHDTMYWYKQDSKKFLKIMFSYNNKELIINETVPNRFSPKSPDKAHLNLHINSLELGDSAVYFCASSPRDGGSDTIYFGEGSWLTVV.

Many counts were recorded for this clonotype. This sequence joins TRBV27 and TRBJ2-2; the match to TRBD2 covers 14 bases. Germline V CDR1 and CDR2: MNHEY, SMNVEV (reference sequence). The CDR3 totals 18 residues. Trimming cost V 3 bases and J 3 bases; bases outside gene matches: 6. CDR3 protein: CASSFGTSGGGDTGELFF. The CDR3 DNA follows: TGTGCCAGCAGTTTTGGGACTAGCGGGGGTGGCGACACCGGGGAGCTGTTTTTT.

This clonotype has at least ten counts. The CDR3 bases are TGTGCCAGTATTCCTCCGGGACAGGGAGATAATGAGCAGTTCTTC. It encodes CASIPPGQGDNEQFF. The genes are TRBV19 and TRBJ2-1; 9 nucleotides line up with TRBD1. The germline V gene has CDR1 LNHDA and CDR2 SQIVND (reference sequence). This CDR3 comprises 15 residues. The trim removed 7 bases at V and 7 bases at J, leaving 11 bases unmatched.

This clonotype occurred many times. The V call is TRBV4-1, the J call TRBJ2-3, with a tentative D call TRBD2 (5 bases). V was trimmed by 1 base and J by 2 bases, leaving 13 bases between them. The CDR3 has 16 amino acids. Germline-derived CDR1 and CDR2 are MGHRA and YSYEKL. For the CDR3, the DNA is TGCGCCAGCAGCCAAGGCAGTCGGACTCTCACAGATACGCAGTATTTT. This sequence encodes CASSQGSRTLTDTQYF.

The sample holds many counts of this clonotype. The chain combines TRBV5-4 with TRBJ1-3; no clear D. The germline gives CDR1 SGHNT, CDR2 YYREEE (reference sequence). The CDR3 is made up of 14 amino acids. Trimming pared 4 bases from V and 0 bases from J, leaving 8 bases between. The CDR3 region is CASSRTVSGNTIYF. The CDR3 DNA follows: TGTGCCAGCAGCAGGACGGTCTCTGGAAACACCATATATTTT.